The next 25 T cell receptor beta chains were all read from a single sample in a study of T cell repertoires in cytomegalovirus infection. Antigen specificity for these receptors is unknown. TCRdb itself ran the reads through MiXCR, one entry per CDR3 protein. Among more than 30,000 distinct CDR3 sequences, about 48% were seen once, and the ten largest hold more than 80%. The sequenced sample was CD8+ T cells from cultured PBMCs, obtained from culture after CMV antigen stimulation. The receptors were gathered from a human donor in good health (CMV status not recorded). Some clones in this sample may be carry-over from other donors' samples.

The chain is built from TRBV7-9 and TRBJ1-2; 7 bases fit TRBD1. Germline V lookup: CDR1 SEHNR, CDR2 FQNEAQ (reference sequence). With V trimmed by 5 bases and J by 6 bases, 12 bases remained unmatched. CDR3 length: 15 amino acids. CDR3 DNA sequence: TGTGCCAGCAGCAGCCAACTTGGGCAGGGGGATGGCTACACCTTC. It encodes CASSSQLGQGDGYTF.

This clonotype was picked up one time. This chain uses TRBV7-4 with TRBJ2-1, with D tentatively TRBD2 (5 bases). The germline gives CDR1 SGHVT, CDR2 SQSDAQ. This CDR3 has 10 amino acids. V gave up 10 bases and J gave up 5 bases, with 6 bases separating them. This chain's CDR3 is CAIGDNEQFF. For the CDR3, the DNA is TGTGCCATCGGGGACAATGAGCAGTTCTTC.

The gene calls are TRBV10-3 and TRBJ2-3; 9 bases match TRBD2. The CDR3 contains 16 residues. J was trimmed by 0 bases and V by 6 bases; bases with no gene match: 7. Germline-derived CDR1 and CDR2 are ENHRY and SYGVKD. The CDR3 region has the DNA TGTGCCATCAGGCCGACTAGCGGTACTAGCACAGATACGCAGTATTTT. Its translation: CAIRPTSGTSTDTQYF.

V is TRBV27 and J is TRBJ2-1; 9 nucleotides align to TRBD1. The CDR3 extends over 15 amino acids. Trimming took 4 bases from V and 7 from J; bases not matched to a gene: 8. Per germline, CDR1 MNHEY and CDR2 SMNVEV (reference sequence). The CDR3 DNA follows: TGTGCCAGCAGTTACAGGGGGCCCCTAGGAAATGAGCAGTTCTTC. It encodes CASSYRGPLGNEQFF.

This clonotype was detected a few times. V and J are TRBV27 and TRBJ2-5; possibly TRBD1 for D (5 bases). Germline CDR1 reads MNHEY; CDR2 reads SMNVEV (reference sequence). V was clipped by 7 bases and J by 2 bases, with 11 bases between them. This CDR3 has 13 residues. The CDR3 region has the DNA TGTGCCAGCACCAAAACAGGACAAGAGACCCAGTACTTC. It encodes CASTKTGQETQYF.

This clonotype was counted at least ten times. This chain joins TRBV5-5 and TRBJ2-3, with TRBD1 matching 10 bases. V lost 2 bases, J lost 5 bases, and 8 bases stayed unmatched. The germline gives CDR1 SGHKS, CDR2 YYEKEE (reference sequence). The CDR3 length is 16 residues. In DNA form, the CDR3 reads TGTGCCAGCAGCTTCGATCGGACAGGGGGAGAAGATACGCAGTATTTT. It encodes CASSFDRTGGEDTQYF.

This clonotype was recorded once. This rearrangement joins TRBV6-5 to TRBJ2-5; possibly TRBD2 for D (7 bases). Germline V gene sequence: CDR1 MNHEY, CDR2 SVGAGI. The CDR3 runs to 17 residues. The germline V and J ends were trimmed by 6 bases and 4 bases, with 24 bases remaining between them. Here the CDR3 DNA reads TGTGCCAGCAGCCATCCTAGGGGGGGGGGGTTTGGAGAGACCCAGTACTTC. Its protein product is CASSHPRGGGFGETQYF.

The V and J genes are TRBV10-3 and TRBJ1-1, with 8 bases identical to TRBD1. V shed 2 bases and J 0 bases; nucleotides not matched to a gene: 8. The CDR3 length is 17 residues. Germline-derived CDR1 and CDR2 are ENHRY and SYGVKD. The DNA of the CDR3 is TGTGCCATCAGTGAGCCCAGGACAGGGAGCATGAACACTGAAGCTTTCTTT. Protein product: CAISEPRTGSMNTEAFF.

This clonotype has just a few counts. The chain is built from TRBV7-9 and TRBJ2-7; possible D gene TRBD2, 6 bases. The CDR3 has 14 residues. Germline V gives CDR1 SEHNR, CDR2 FQNEAQ (reference sequence). The germline V and J ends were trimmed by 4 bases and 2 bases, with 12 bases remaining between them. The CDR3: CASSSGGTPYEQYF. DNA for the CDR3: TGTGCCAGCAGCTCAGGTGGGACTCCCTACGAGCAGTACTTC. The full variable domain, rest sourced from reference TRBV7-9 and TRBJ2-7, is DTGVSQNPRHKITKRGQNVTFRCDPISEHNRLYWYRQTLGQGPEFLTYFQNEAQLEKSRLLSDRFSAERPKGSFSTLEIQRTEQGDSAMYLCASSSGGTPYEQYFGPGTRLTVT.

This chain links TRBV7-2 with TRBJ2-4, with TRBD1 matching 9 bases. Germline values: CDR1 SGHTA, CDR2 FQGNSA. The CDR3 is 17 amino acids. J gave up 2 bases and V 5 bases, and 10 bases lay outside the gene matches. The DNA of the CDR3 is TGTGCCAGCAGCAAAACAGGGGGCGATGGGCCCAAAAACATTCAGTACTTC. This sequence encodes CASSKTGGDGPKNIQYF.

The V and J genes are TRBV7-9 and TRBJ1-1; D uncertain. V was pared by 0 bases and J by 7 bases, with 12 bases between. The germline gives CDR1 SEHNR, CDR2 FQNEAQ (reference sequence). The CDR3 runs 14 residues. The CDR3 loop is CASSLARSGLEAFF. For the CDR3, the DNA is TGTGCCAGCAGCTTAGCTAGGTCGGGTCTTGAAGCTTTCTTT.

The V call is TRBV5-1, the J call TRBJ2-1, with no clear D. Germline values: CDR1 SGHRS, CDR2 YFSETQ. Trimming stripped 0 bases from V and 2 bases from J, with 9 bases between. There are 15 residues in the CDR3. DNA of the CDR3: TGCGCCAGCAGCTTGGGTGGAAGACCCTACAATGAGCAGTTCTTC. Its protein product is CASSLGGRPYNEQFF. Using reference TRBV5-1 and TRBJ2-1 for the parts outside the CDR3, the full variable domain is KAGVTQTPRYLIKTRGQQVTLSCSPISGHRSVSWYQQTPGQGLQFLFEYFSETQRNKGNFPGRFSGRQFSNSRSEMNVSTLELGDSALYLCASSLGGRPYNEQFFGPGTRLTVL.

In DNA, the CDR3 is TGTGCCAGCAGTCCCCCGGGGAGGGGTAACACTGAAGCTTTCTTT. Encoded protein: CASSPPGRGNTEAFF. The V call is TRBV12-3 or TRBV12-4, the J call TRBJ1-1; D possibly corresponds to TRBD1 (5 bases). The CDR3 totals 15 residues. V was shortened by 5 bases and J by 2 bases, with 15 bases between the two germline ends.

The chain is built from TRBV7-2 and TRBJ1-1, with D perhaps matching TRBD1 (6 bases). This CDR3 spans 17 amino acids. V was cut by 4 bases and J by 5 bases, with 23 bases left in between. Germline CDR1 is SGHTA and CDR2 is FQGNSA. The CDR3 loop is CASSSNPPDSEGTEAFF. DNA for the CDR3: TGTGCCAGCAGCTCTAACCCCCCGGACAGCGAAGGGACTGAAGCTTTCTTT.

The chain carries TRBV2 and TRBJ2-2; tentative D call: TRBD1 (6 bases). The CDR3 is made up of 14 amino acids. V shed 6 bases and J shed 7 bases, with 15 bases lying between them. CDR1 SNHLY and CDR2 FYNNEI come from the germline V gene. This chain's CDR3 is CASSTGFSGGELFF. DNA for the CDR3: TGTGCCAGCAGCACAGGGTTTTCTGGCGGGGAGCTGTTTTTT.

This clonotype was counted only a few times. This chain connects TRBV7-8 to TRBJ1-1, with D possibly matching TRBD1 (6 bases). The CDR3 consists of 18 residues. Trimming removed 4 bases from V and 0 bases from J, with 21 bases in between. The germline V gene has CDR1 SGHVS and CDR2 FQNEAQ. Here the CDR3 DNA reads TGTGCCAGCAGCTCCCCAAAACTTGCAGGGGCTCTGAACACTGAAGCTTTCTTT. Translating it yields CASSSPKLAGALNTEAFF.

The chain recombines TRBV7-2 with TRBJ2-2; tentatively, D is TRBD1 (7 bases). CDR1 is SGHTA, CDR2 FQGNSA, per germline. This CDR3 spans 14 amino acids. For the CDR3, the DNA is TGTGCAGCAGCCCTCAGGGGGGTCACCGGGGAGCTGTTTTTT. Encoded protein: CAAALRGVTGELFF.

The chain employs TRBV20-1 and TRBJ1-5, with 8 nucleotides matching TRBD1. V lost 5 bases, J lost 7 bases, and 7 bases stayed unmatched. This CDR3 has 13 residues. CDR1 and CDR2 (germline): DFQATT, SNEGSKA (reference sequence). For the CDR3, the DNA is TGCAGTGCTTCGGACAGGGCCGGGCAGCCCCAGCATTTT. It specifies CSASDRAGQPQHF.

The CDR3 protein is CASSLKGTNTEAFF. CDR3 DNA sequence: TGTGCCAGCAGCTTAAAAGGGACGAACACTGAAGCTTTCTTT. This rearrangement joins TRBV7-3 to TRBJ1-1, with a possible D match to TRBD1 (5 bases). Trimming left V 1 base short and J 1 base short, with 7 bases between. Germline V lookup: CDR1 SGHTA, CDR2 FQGTGA. The CDR3 covers 14 residues. The full variable domain, rest sourced from reference TRBV7-3 and TRBJ1-1, is GAGVSQTPSNKVTEKGKYVELRCDPISGHTALYWYRQSLGQGPEFLIYFQGTGAADDSGLPNDRFFAVRPEGSVSTLKIQRTERGDSAVYLCASSLKGTNTEAFFGQGTRLTVV.

This clonotype has ten or more counts. The chain carries TRBV5-4 and TRBJ1-1, with 7 bases matching TRBD1. V dropped 2 bases and J dropped 1; count of bases not matched to a gene: 8. Germline V lookup: CDR1 SGHNT, CDR2 YYREEE (reference sequence). The CDR3 has 16 residues. This CDR3 is CASSLDYRGWNTEAFF. The CDR3 DNA reads as TGTGCCAGCAGCTTAGATTACAGGGGTTGGAACACTGAAGCTTTCTTT.

V gene TRBV10-3 combines with J gene TRBJ2-6; D possibly corresponds to TRBD1 (6 bases). V was cut by 4 bases and J by 0 bases, with 13 bases left in between. CDR1 ENHRY and CDR2 SYGVKD come from the germline V gene. The CDR3 extends over 17 amino acids. DNA of the CDR3: TGTGCCATCAGTGGCCCCAGACAGGACTCTGGGGCCAACGTCCTGACTTTC. Translating gives CAISGPRQDSGANVLTF.

J is TRBJ2-1 and V is TRBV7-8; the match to TRBD2 covers 7 bases. From germline, CDR1 is SGHVS and CDR2 FQNEAQ. The CDR3 totals 12 residues. V shed 2 bases and J 12 bases; nucleotides not matched to a gene: 4. This chain's CDR3 is CASSLRTRGQFF. The CDR3, as DNA: TGTGCCAGCAGCTTAAGGACTAGGGGGCAGTTCTTC.

The sample holds many counts of this clonotype. The chain links TRBV7-6 to TRBJ2-1; 7 bases align to TRBD2. In germline, CDR1 is SGHVS, CDR2 FNYEAQ. With V trimmed by 1 base and J by 10 bases, 7 bases remained unmatched. The CDR3 runs to 14 residues. Here the CDR3 reads CASSLGGGSGEQFF. In DNA, the CDR3 is TGTGCCAGCAGCTTAGGGGGGGGGTCGGGGGAGCAGTTCTTC.

In its sample, this clonotype was seen many times. The chain links TRBV7-9 to TRBJ1-1; D is undetermined. V was trimmed by 2 bases and J by 0 bases, leaving 10 bases between them. Germline assignment: CDR1 SEHNR and CDR2 FQNEAQ (reference sequence). There are 15 residues in the CDR3. In nucleotides, the CDR3 is TGTGCCAGCAGCTTACAGCTGTCGGTGAACACTGAAGCTTTCTTT. It translates to CASSLQLSVNTEAFF.

The table lists this clonotype with a few counts. This chain links TRBV7-9 with TRBJ2-3; TRBD2 agrees at 11 bases. CDR1 is SEHNR, CDR2 FQNEAQ, per germline (reference sequence). This CDR3 region has 16 residues. V lost 5 bases and J lost 5; bases outside the gene matches: 9. In DNA form, the CDR3 reads TGTGCCAGCAGCGGGGGACTAGCGGACCACAGAGATACGCAGTATTTT. It specifies CASSGGLADHRDTQYF. The complete variable domain, with remaining parts taken from reference TRBV7-9 and TRBJ2-3, reads DTGVSQNPRHKITKRGQNVTFRCDPISEHNRLYWYRQTLGQGPEFLTYFQNEAQLEKSRLLSDRFSAERPKGSFSTLEIQRTEQGDSAMYLCASSGGLADHRDTQYFGPGTRLTVL.